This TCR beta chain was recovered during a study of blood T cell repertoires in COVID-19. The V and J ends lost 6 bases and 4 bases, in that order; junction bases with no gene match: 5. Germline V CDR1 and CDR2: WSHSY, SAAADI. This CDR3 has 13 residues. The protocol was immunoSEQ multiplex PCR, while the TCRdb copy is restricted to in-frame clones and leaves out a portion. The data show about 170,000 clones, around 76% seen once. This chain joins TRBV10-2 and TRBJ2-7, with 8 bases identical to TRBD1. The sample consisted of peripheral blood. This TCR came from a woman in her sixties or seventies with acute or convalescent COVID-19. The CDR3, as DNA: TGCGCCAGCAGACTCCAGGGGGCTTACGAGCAGTACTTC. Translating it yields CASRLQGAYEQYF.